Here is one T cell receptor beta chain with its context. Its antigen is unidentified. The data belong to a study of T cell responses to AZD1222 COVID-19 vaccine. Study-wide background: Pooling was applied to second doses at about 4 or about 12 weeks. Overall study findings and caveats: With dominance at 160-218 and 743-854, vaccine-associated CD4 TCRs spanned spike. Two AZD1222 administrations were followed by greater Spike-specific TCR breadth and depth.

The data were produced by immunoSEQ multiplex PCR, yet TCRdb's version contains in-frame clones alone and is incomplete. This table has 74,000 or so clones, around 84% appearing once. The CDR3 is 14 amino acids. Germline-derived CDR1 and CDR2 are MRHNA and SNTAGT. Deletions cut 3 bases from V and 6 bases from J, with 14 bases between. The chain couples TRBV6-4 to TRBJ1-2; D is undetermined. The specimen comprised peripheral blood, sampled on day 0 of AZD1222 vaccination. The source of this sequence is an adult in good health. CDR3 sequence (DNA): TGTGCCAGCAGTGATACTGGGTGGAGTGATGGCTACACCTTC. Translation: CASSDTGWSDGYTF.